This T cell receptor beta chain appears in the sequencing data of a study of shared clonotypes between healthy human individuals. Study background: Per donor, CD8 memory used one plate, CD8 naive used two, CD4 memory used three and CD4 naive used three. Findings of the study overall: Non-shared clonotypes displayed generation probabilities falling below those of clonotypes present in all four donors. Sharing across a few donors was seen in 4.5% to 5.5% of naive CD4 clonotypes.

With regard to this clone: Its specificity is not known.

The CDR3 has 16 amino acids. CDR1 SGHDT and CDR2 YYEEEE come from the germline V gene. Unmatched junction bases numbered 9, after V lost 3 bases and J lost 5 bases. Genomic DNA of every subset was divided equally among multiple immunoSEQ plates. The data were produced by immunoSEQ multiplex PCR, yet TCRdb's version contains in-frame clones alone and is incomplete. The table records 2 million to 2.5 million clones, roughly 93% of them present only once. The chain recombines TRBV5-6 with TRBJ1-4; 8 nucleotides align to TRBD1. The sequence came from a young man in good health. Some clones in this sample may be carry-over from other donors' samples. The sequencing sample was made of naive CD4+ T cells from PBMCs. Subset described: CD45RA+ positively selected. DNA for the CDR3: TGTGCCAGCAGCTCACGGACAGGGTTTGGGAATGAAAAACTGTTTTTT. Translated, it gives CASSSRTGFGNEKLFF.